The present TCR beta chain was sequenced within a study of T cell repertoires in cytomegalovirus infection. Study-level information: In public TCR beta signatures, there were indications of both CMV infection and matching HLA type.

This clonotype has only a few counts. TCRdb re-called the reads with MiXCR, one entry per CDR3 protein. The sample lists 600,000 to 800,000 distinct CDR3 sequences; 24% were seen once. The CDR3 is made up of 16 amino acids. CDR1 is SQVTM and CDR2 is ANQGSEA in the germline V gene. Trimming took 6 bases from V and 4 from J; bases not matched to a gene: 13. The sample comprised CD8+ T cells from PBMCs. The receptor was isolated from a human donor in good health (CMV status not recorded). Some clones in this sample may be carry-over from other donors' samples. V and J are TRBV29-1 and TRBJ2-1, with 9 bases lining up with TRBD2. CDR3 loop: CSVGGFAGGPYNEQFF. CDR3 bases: TGCAGCGTAGGGGGGTTCGCGGGGGGGCCGTACAATGAGCAGTTCTTC.